This T cell receptor beta chain stems from a study of T cell changes during pregnancy in multiple sclerosis. The protocol was immunoSEQ multiplex PCR, while the TCRdb copy is restricted to in-frame clones and leaves out a portion. Counted here are about 75,000 clones, approximately 90% occurring once; the ten biggest clones make up about 0.4%. CDR3 size: 13 residues. Trimming left V 4 bases short and J 2 bases short, with 9 bases between. Germline-derived CDR1 and CDR2 are MNHEY and SMNVEV (reference sequence). This receptor was identified in a female donor with multiple sclerosis, enrolled in a pregnancy study. This rearrangement joins TRBV27 to TRBJ2-7; a weak D match, TRBD2 (5 bases). The sequencing here drew on CD4+ T cells from peripheral blood mononuclear cells, taken before pregnancy. The CDR3 DNA follows: TGTGCCAGCAGTTCGGAGGAGGCCTACGAGCAGTACTTC. Amino acid sequence: CASSSEEAYEQYF.